The 10 T cell receptor beta chains below all came from one sample that was sequenced in a study of CD8 T cells in Susac syndrome. An amount of RNA that ranged from roughly 0.45 to 1 ug was reverse transcribed with random hexamers. TCRdb re-called the immunoSEQ multiplex PCR reads through MiXCR, storing one row per CDR3 protein. The table lists some 260,000 distinct CDR3 sequences, around 83% of them singletons. The specimen was CD8+ T cells from PBMCs. These receptors were obtained from a human donor with multiple sclerosis.

The chain recombines TRBV7-9 with TRBJ2-7; D is perhaps TRBD2 (5 bases). V gave up 5 bases and J gave up 0 bases, with 20 bases separating them. The CDR3 totals 17 residues. Per the germline V gene, CDR1 is SEHNR and CDR2 is FQNEAQ (reference sequence). CDR3 loop: CASSLFPGDGSSYEQYF. CDR3 nucleotides: TGTGCCAGCAGCCTCTTCCCCGGGGATGGGAGCTCCTACGAGCAGTACTTC.

This clonotype was seen a handful of times. This chain joins TRBV4-3 and TRBJ2-7; D is undetermined. The germline V gene has CDR1 LGHNA and CDR2 YSLEER. The V end lost 0 bases, the J end lost 2 bases, and 5 bases lay between the germline ends. The CDR3 runs to 13 residues. CDR3 sequence (DNA): TGCGCCAGCAGCCAAGACCCCACCTACGAGCAGTACTTC. Its protein is CASSQDPTYEQYF.

This sequence joins TRBV20-1 and TRBJ2-7; TRBD2 is a possible D gene (6 bases). The CDR3 length is 13 residues. Germline CDR1 and CDR2: DFQATT and SNEGSKA (reference sequence). The ends were cut back, 1 base at V and 5 bases at J, with 12 bases in the middle. CDR3 nucleotides: TGCAGTGCTAGAGTAACCCCGGGGGACGAGCAGTACTTC. Its protein is CSARVTPGDEQYF.

This clonotype was observed once. The gene calls are TRBV28 and TRBJ1-1; D perhaps matches TRBD1 (5 bases). The length of the CDR3 is 16 residues. Germline assignment: CDR1 MDHEN and CDR2 SYDVKM. V dropped 7 bases and J dropped 5 bases, with 23 bases sitting between them. The CDR3 region has the DNA TGTGCCAGCACCCAATCCGGGACCGGACAAGGGACTGAAGCTTTCTTT. The encoded protein is CASTQSGTGQGTEAFF. Using reference TRBV28 and TRBJ1-1 for the parts outside the CDR3, the full variable domain is DVKVTQSSRYLVKRTGEKVFLECVQDMDHENMFWYRQDPGLGLRLIYFSYDVKMKEKGDIPEGYSVSREKKERFSLILESASTNQTSMYLCASTQSGTGQGTEAFFGQGTRLTVV.

This clonotype was counted between two and nine times. The chain carries TRBV7-9 and TRBJ2-5; D is possibly TRBD2 (6 bases). The CDR3 extends over 13 amino acids. Germline CDR1 reads SEHNR; CDR2 reads FQNEAQ (reference sequence). The germline V and J ends were trimmed by 3 bases and 3 bases, with 8 bases remaining between them. The CDR3 DNA reads as TGTGCCAGCAGCTTCGGGGGTGAAGAGACCCAGTACTTC. This gives the protein CASSFGGEETQYF.

This clonotype is a singleton in its sample. CDR3 protein: CASSLAMDPRGYTF. The CDR3 bases are TGTGCCAGCAGCTTGGCCATGGATCCGAGGGGCTACACCTTC. The V and J genes are TRBV5-6 and TRBJ1-2; D call uncertain. This CDR3 region has 14 residues. V lost 0 bases, J lost 8 bases, and 14 bases lay in between. Germline CDR1 is SGHDT and CDR2 is YYEEEE.

V and J are TRBV28 and TRBJ1-5, with D perhaps TRBD1 (5 bases). The CDR3 has 14 amino acids. V was shortened by 6 bases and J by 4 bases, with 13 bases between the two germline ends. Germline V gene data show CDR1 as MDHEN and CDR2 as SYDVKM. CDR3 in amino acids: CASRLSWGNQPQHF. The DNA for the CDR3 is TGTGCCAGCAGACTTTCCTGGGGGAATCAGCCCCAGCATTTT.

The rearrangement links TRBV27 to TRBJ2-7; the D is unclear. The V end was cut by 2 bases, the J end by 2 bases, with 7 bases between. Germline lookup yields CDR1 MNHEY and CDR2 SMNVEV (reference sequence). The CDR3 is 13 amino acids. CDR3 sequence (DNA): TGTGCCAGCAGTTTAGGGTGGACCTACGAGCAGTACTTC. It is translated as CASSLGWTYEQYF.

This rearrangement joins TRBV2 to TRBJ2-3; 10 nucleotides match TRBD2. CDR3 length equals 14 residues. Germline V gene sequence: CDR1 SNHLY, CDR2 FYNNEI. The V gene end was trimmed by 10 bases and the J gene end by 6 bases; junction bases not matched to a gene: 10. The CDR3 DNA follows: TGTGCCACCCCGAAAATTAGCGGGAGGGATACGCAGTATTTT. Its translation: CATPKISGRDTQYF.

The chain carries TRBV19 and TRBJ1-1; TRBD1 agrees at 7 bases. V lost 4 bases to trimming and J lost 3 bases; unmatched junction nucleotides: 8. Germline CDR1 and CDR2: LNHDA and SQIVND (reference sequence). This CDR3 has 15 amino acids. The DNA for the CDR3 is TGTGCCAGTAGTAACCGACAGGGAACGGACACTGAAGCTTTCTTT. This encodes CASSNRQGTDTEAFF.